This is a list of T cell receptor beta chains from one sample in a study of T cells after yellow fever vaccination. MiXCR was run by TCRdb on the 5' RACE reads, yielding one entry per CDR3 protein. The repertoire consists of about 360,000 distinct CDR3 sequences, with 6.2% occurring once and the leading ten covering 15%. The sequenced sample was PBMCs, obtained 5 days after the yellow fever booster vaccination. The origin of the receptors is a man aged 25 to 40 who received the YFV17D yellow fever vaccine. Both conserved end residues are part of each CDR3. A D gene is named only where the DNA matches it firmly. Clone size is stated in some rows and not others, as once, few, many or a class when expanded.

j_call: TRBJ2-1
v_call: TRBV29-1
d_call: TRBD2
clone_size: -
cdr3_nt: TGCAGCACCTTGACTAGCGGTTACAATGAGCAGTTCTTC
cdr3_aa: CSTLTSGYNEQFF

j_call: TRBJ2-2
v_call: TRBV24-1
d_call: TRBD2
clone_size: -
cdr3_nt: TGTGCCACCAGTGGACCCGGGACTAGCGGGCCTCAAAGTATCATCGGGGAGCTGTTTTTT
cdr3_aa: CATSGPGTSGPQSIIGELFF

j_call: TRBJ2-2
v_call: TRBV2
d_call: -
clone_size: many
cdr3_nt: TGTGCCAGCAGTGAGTTCCAGGGAAACACCGGGGAGCTGTTTTTT
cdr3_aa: CASSEFQGNTGELFF

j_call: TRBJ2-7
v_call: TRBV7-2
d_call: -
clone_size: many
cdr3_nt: TGTGCCAGCAGCCCAGTTAGGGGTTCCTACGAGCAGTACTTC
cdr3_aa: CASSPVRGSYEQYF

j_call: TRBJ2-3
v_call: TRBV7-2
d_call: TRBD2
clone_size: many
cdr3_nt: TGTGCCAGTCAAAAGGGACTAGCGGGAGGTACAGATACGCAGTATTTT
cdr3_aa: CASQKGLAGGTDTQYF

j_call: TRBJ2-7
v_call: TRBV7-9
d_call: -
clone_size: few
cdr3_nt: TGTGCCAGCAGCTCCGGCGGACTTGCAGTCTACGAGCAGTACTTC
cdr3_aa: CASSSGGLAVYEQYF

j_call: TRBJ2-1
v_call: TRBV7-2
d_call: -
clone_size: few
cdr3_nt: TGTGCCAGCAGCCCTAACACTGGGACTCCCGGGGGTGAGCAGTTCTTC
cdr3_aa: CASSPNTGTPGGEQFF

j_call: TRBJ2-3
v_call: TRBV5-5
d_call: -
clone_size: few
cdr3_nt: TGTGCCAGCACGCGAACCGGGGGAGGACCCTCTAGCACAGATACGCAGTATTTT
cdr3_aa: CASTRTGGGPSSTDTQYF

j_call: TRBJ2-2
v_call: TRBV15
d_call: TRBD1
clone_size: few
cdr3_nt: TGTGCCACCAGCAAAGCTACAGGGGGCTGGTCGAACACCGGGGAGCTGTTTTTT
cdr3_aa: CATSKATGGWSNTGELFF

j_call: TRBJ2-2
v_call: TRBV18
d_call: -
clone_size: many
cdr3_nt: TGTGCCAGCATCTTAGGGATGGACACCGGGGAGCTGTTTTTT
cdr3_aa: CASILGMDTGELFF

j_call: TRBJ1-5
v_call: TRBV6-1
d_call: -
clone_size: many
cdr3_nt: TGTGCCAGCAGCCGACCGGGCACTAATAGCAATCAGCCCCAGCATTTT
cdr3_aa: CASSRPGTNSNQPQHF

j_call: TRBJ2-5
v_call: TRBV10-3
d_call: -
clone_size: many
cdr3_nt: TGTGCCATCAGTGAGCTCCAAGAGACCCAGTACTTC
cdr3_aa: CAISELQETQYF

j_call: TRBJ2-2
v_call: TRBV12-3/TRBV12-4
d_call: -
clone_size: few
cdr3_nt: TGTGCCAGCAGTTTCAGACAGTCCGCCGGGGAGCTGTTTTTT
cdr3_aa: CASSFRQSAGELFF

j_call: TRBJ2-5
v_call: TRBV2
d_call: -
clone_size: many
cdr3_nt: TGTGCCAGCAGCGCCTGGCTAGAGACACAAGAGACCCAGTACTTC
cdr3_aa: CASSAWLETQETQYF

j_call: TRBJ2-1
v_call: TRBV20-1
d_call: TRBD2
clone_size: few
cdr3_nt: TGCAGTGCTTTGACTAGCGGATTTTACAATGAGCAGTTCTTC
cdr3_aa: CSALTSGFYNEQFF

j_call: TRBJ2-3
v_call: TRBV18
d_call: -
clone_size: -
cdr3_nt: TGTGCCAGCTCAGGTCCCGGGACCACATCAGATACGCAGTATTTT
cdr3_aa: CASSGPGTTSDTQYF

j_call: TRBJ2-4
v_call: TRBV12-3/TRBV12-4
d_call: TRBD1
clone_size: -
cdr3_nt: TGTGCCAGCAGTCAGGGGGTCCCCAAAAACATTCAGTACTTC
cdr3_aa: CASSQGVPKNIQYF

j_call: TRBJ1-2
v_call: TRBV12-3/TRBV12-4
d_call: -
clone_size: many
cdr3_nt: TGTGCCAGCACCCCAGGGCGGAGCTATGGCTACACCTTC
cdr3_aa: CASTPGRSYGYTF

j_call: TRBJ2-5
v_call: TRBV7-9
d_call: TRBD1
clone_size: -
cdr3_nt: TGTGCCAGCAGCTTGGCCCCGGGACAGGGCGTGGAGACCCAGTACTTC
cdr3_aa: CASSLAPGQGVETQYF

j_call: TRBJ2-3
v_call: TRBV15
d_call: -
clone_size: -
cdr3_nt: TGTGCCACCAGCACCGGCAACGCAGATACGCAGTATTTT
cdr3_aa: CATSTGNADTQYF

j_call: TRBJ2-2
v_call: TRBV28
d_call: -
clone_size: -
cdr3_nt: TGTGCCAGCAGTTTGAGTAGCGGAACAATGGGGGAGCTGTTTTTT
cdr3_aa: CASSLSSGTMGELFF

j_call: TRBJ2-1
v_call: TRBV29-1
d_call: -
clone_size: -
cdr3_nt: TGCAGCGTTGGCCCCAGGGTGAATGAGCAGTTCTTC
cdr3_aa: CSVGPRVNEQFF

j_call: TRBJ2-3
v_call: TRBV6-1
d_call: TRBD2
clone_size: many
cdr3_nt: TGTGCCAGCAACCCTAGCGGGAGATCCACAGATACGCAGTATTTT
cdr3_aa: CASNPSGRSTDTQYF

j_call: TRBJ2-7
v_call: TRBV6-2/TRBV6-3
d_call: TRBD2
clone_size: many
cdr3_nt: TGTGCCAGCAGTACCTGGACTAGCGGGAGCTTGGAGCAGTACTTC
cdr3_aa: CASSTWTSGSLEQYF

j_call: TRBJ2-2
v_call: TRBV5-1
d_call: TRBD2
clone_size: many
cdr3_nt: TGCGCCAGCAGCCCAGGACTAGCTACCGGGGAGCTGTTTTTT
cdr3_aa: CASSPGLATGELFF

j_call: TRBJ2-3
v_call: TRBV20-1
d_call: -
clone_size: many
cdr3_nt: TGCAGTGCAAGAACTTTAGCGGAGGCCCTCACAGATACGCAGTATTTT
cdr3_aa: CSARTLAEALTDTQYF

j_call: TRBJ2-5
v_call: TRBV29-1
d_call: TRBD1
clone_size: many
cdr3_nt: TGCAGCGTTGCCCAGGGGGCCCGACAAGAGACCCAGTACTTC
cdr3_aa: CSVAQGARQETQYF

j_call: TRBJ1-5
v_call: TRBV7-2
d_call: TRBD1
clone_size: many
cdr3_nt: TGTGCCAGCAGCTGGACAGGGAATAGCAATCAGCCCCAGCATTTT
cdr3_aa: CASSWTGNSNQPQHF

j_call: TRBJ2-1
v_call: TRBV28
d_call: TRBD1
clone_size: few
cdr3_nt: TGTGCCAGCAGCTCACAGACAGGGGTCAATGAGCAGTTCTTC
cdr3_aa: CASSSQTGVNEQFF

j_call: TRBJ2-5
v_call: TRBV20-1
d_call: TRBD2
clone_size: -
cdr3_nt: TGCAGTGCTAAGGCGGGAGGGCCGAGGGAGACCCAGTACTTC
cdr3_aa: CSAKAGGPRETQYF

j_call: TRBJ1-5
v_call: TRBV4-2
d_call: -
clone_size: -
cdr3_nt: TGTGCCAGCAGCCAAGACTGGGGGTCGGGCAATCAGCCCCAGCATTTT
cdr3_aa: CASSQDWGSGNQPQHF

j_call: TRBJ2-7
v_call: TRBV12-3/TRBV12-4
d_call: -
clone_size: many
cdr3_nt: TGTGCCAGCAGTTTATTGGCCACACCCCGCGAGCAGTACTTC
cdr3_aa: CASSLLATPREQYF

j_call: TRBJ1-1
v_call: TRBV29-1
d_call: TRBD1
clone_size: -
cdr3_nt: TGCAGCGTCACGAATGGTGAGGGGGCGACTACTGAAGCTTTCTTT
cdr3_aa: CSVTNGEGATTEAFF

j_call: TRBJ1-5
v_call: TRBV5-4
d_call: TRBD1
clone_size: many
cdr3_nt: TGTGCCAGCAGCTTGTCACAGGGGGACCCCACTAATCAGCCCCAGCATTTT
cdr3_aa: CASSLSQGDPTNQPQHF

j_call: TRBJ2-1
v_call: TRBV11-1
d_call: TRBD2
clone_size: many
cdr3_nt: TGTGCCAGCAGCTTAGGACCGGGACTAGCGGGAGGGCCATACAATGAGCAGTTCTTC
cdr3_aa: CASSLGPGLAGGPYNEQFF

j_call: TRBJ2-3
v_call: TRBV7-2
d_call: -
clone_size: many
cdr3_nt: TGTGCCAGCAGCTTAGCAAGTACTAGCACAGATACGCAGTATTTT
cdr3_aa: CASSLASTSTDTQYF

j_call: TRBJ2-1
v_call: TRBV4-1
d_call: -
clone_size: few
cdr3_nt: TGCGCCAGCAGCCAAGATAAGAGGACCTCCTACAATGAGCAGTTCTTC
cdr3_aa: CASSQDKRTSYNEQFF

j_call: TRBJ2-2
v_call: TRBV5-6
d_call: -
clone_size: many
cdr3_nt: TGTGCCAGCAGCTTGCTAGGACCGGCCGGGGAGCTGTTTTTT
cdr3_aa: CASSLLGPAGELFF

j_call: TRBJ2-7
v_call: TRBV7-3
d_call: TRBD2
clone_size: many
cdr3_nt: TGTGCCAGCAGCCCCACACCGGGACTAGCGGGAGGCGGCGAGCAGTACTTC
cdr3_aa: CASSPTPGLAGGGEQYF

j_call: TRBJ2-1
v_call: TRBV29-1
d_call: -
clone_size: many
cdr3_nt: TGCAGCGTTCGACGTGCGGACAATGAGCAGTTCTTC
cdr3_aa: CSVRRADNEQFF

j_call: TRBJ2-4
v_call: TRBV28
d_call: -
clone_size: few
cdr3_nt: TGTGCCAGCAGTTCCGGTTTCGGAAACATTCAGTACTTC
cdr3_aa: CASSSGFGNIQYF

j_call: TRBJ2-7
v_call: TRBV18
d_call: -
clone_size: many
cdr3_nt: TGTGCCAGCTCACCGGTAAGCGGCTACGAGCAGTACTTC
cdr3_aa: CASSPVSGYEQYF

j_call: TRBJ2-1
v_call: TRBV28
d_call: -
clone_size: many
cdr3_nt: TGTGCCAGCAGTTCACAGGGCCCCTACAATGAGCAGTTCTTC
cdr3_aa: CASSSQGPYNEQFF

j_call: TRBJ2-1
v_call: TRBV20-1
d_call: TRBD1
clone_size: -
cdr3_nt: TGCAGTGCTAGATCCAGGACAGGAACGTCCTACAATGAGCAGTTCTTC
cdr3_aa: CSARSRTGTSYNEQFF

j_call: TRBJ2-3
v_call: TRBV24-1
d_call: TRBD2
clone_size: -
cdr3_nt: TGTGCCACCCGGGTACTGCGGGAGATACGGGATACGCAGTATTTT
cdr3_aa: CATRVLREIRDTQYF

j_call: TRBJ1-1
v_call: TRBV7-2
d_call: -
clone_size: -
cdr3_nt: TGTGCCAGCAGCTTAGCGCGAGGGGGAGGGACTGAAGCTTTCTTT
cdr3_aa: CASSLARGGGTEAFF

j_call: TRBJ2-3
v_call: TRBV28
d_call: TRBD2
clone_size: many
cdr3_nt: TGTGCCAGCACCCTGATTAGCGGGAGTGCAGATACGCAGTATTTT
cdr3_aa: CASTLISGSADTQYF

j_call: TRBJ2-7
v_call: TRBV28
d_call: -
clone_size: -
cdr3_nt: TGTGCCAGCAGGGCGGGACAAGCCTACGAGCAGTACTTC
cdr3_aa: CASRAGQAYEQYF

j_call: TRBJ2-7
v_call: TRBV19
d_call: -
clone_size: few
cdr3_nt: TGTGCCAGTAGTGGACCGCTCTACGAGCAGTACTTC
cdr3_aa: CASSGPLYEQYF

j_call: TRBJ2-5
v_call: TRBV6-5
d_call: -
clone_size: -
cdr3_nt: TGTGCCAGCAGTTACTCGGGTGTGGGACGTGAGACCCAGTACTTC
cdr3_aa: CASSYSGVGRETQYF

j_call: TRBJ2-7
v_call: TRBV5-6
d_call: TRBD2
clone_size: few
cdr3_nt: TGTGCCAGCAGCTTCACCGGGACTATTTCCTACGAGCAGTACTTC
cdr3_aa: CASSFTGTISYEQYF

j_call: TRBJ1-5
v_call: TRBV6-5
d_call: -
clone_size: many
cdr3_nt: TGTGCCAGCAGTTACATAGACCCGGGTCTCCATCAGCCCCAGCATTTT
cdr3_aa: CASSYIDPGLHQPQHF